The clone carrying this T cell receptor beta chain has a handful of counts. As yet, its antigen is unknown. The data originate from a study of response to subunit inactivated influenza vaccine. TCRdb re-analysed the RT-PCR reads in MiXCR, keeping a single row per CDR3 protein. The sample holds approximately 530,000 distinct CDR3 sequences, 10% to 15% seen once. Overall study results and limits: Only a handful of new T cells, the authors suggested, are recruited with each seasonal influenza vaccination.

This sequence originates from a man in his fifties who received an inactivated influenza vaccine. Material: PBMCs from blood, obtained about 40 days after vaccination.

CDR3 sequence: CAISEREDGPHNEQFF. The DNA for the CDR3 is TGTGCCATCAGTGAGCGAGAGGACGGACCCCACAATGAGCAGTTCTTC. The chain employs TRBV10-3 and TRBJ2-1; D is uncertain. Deletions cut 2 bases from V and 5 bases from J, with 16 bases between. This CDR3 spans 16 amino acids. Germline-derived CDR1 and CDR2 are ENHRY and SYGVKD.